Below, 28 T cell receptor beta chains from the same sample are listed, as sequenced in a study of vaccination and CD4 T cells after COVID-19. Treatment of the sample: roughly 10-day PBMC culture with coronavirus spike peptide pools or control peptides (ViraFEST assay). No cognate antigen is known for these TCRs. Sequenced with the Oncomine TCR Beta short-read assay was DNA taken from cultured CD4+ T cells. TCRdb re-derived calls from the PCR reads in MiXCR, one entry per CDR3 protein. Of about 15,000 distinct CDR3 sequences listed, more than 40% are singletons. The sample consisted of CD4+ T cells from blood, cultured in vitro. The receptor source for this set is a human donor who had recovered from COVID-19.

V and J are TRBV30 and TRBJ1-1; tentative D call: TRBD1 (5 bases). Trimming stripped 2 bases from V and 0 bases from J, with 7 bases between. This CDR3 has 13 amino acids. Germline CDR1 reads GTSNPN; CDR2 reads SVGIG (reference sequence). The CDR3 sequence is CAWSLGVNTEAFF. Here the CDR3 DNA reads TGTGCCTGGAGTCTGGGGGTGAACACTGAAGCTTTCTTT.

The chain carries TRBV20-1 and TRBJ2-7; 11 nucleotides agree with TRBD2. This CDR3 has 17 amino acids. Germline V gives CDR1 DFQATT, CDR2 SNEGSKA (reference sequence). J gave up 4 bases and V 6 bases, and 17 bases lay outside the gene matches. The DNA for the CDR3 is TGCAGTGCCGATTCCGGGTTCACCGGGACTAGCGGTTACGAGCAGTACTTC. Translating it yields CSADSGFTGTSGYEQYF.

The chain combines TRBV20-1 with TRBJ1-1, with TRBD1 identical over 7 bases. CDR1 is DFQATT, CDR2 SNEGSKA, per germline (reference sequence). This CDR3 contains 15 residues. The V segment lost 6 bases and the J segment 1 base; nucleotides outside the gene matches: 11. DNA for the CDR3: TGCAGTGCCGACAACAGGGGTAGGGGGAACACTGAAGCTTTCTTT. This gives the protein CSADNRGRGNTEAFF.

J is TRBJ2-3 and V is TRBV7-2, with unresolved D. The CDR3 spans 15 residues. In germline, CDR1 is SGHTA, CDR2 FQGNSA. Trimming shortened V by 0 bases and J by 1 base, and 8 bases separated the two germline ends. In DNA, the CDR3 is TGTGCCAGCAGCTTAGCTCTGAGAGGCACAGATACGCAGTATTTT. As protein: CASSLALRGTDTQYF.

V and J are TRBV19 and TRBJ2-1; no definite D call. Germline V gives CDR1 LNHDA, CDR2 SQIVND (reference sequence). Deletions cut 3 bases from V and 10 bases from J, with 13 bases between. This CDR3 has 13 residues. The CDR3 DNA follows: TGTGCCAGTAGTATTGGCGGAAAGGGCGAGCAGTTCTTC. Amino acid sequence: CASSIGGKGEQFF.

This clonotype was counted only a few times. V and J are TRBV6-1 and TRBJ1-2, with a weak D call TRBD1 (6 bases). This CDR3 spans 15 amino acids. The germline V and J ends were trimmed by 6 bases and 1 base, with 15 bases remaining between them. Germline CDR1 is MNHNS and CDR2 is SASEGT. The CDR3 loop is CASSSQGLLNYGYTF. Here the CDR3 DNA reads TGTGCCAGCAGCTCACAGGGCCTCCTTAACTATGGCTACACCTTC.

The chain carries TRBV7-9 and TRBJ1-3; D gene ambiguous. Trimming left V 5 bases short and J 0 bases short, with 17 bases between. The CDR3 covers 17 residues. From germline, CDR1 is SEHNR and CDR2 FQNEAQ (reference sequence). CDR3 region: CASSPGLSISSGNTIYF. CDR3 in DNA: TGTGCCAGCAGCCCAGGACTGTCAATTAGCTCTGGAAACACCATATATTTT. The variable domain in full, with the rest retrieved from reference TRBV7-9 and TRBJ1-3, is DTGVSQNPRHKITKRGQNVTFRCDPISEHNRLYWYRQTLGQGPEFLTYFQNEAQLEKSRLLSDRFSAERPKGSFSTLEIQRTEQGDSAMYLCASSPGLSISSGNTIYFGEGSWLTVV.

CDR3 sequence reads: CASRGPTQSGELFF. CDR3 bases: TGTGCCAGCAGAGGGCCCACCCAGTCCGGGGAGCTGTTTTTT. The V gene is TRBV12-3 or TRBV12-4, the J gene TRBJ2-2; D is ambiguous. The V end was cut by 6 bases, the J end by 6 bases, with 14 bases between. The CDR3 consists of 14 residues.

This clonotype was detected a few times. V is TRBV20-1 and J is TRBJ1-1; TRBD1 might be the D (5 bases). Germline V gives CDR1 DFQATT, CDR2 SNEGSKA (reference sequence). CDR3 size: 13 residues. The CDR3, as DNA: TGCAGCGGGACGAGGGCTATGAACACTGAAGCTTTCTTT. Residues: CSGTRAMNTEAFF.

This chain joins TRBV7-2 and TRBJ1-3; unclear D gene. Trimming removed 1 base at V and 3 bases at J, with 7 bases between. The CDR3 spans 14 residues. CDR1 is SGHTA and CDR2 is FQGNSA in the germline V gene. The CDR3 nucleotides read TGTGCCAGCAGCTTAGGCGGCAGTGGAAACACCATATATTTT. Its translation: CASSLGGSGNTIYF.

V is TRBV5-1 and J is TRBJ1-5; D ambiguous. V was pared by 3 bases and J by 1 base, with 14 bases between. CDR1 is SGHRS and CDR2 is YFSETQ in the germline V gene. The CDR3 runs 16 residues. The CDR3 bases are TGCGCCAGCAGCTCCTTAGTCCAGAAAAGCAATCAGCCCCAGCATTTT. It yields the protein CASSSLVQKSNQPQHF.

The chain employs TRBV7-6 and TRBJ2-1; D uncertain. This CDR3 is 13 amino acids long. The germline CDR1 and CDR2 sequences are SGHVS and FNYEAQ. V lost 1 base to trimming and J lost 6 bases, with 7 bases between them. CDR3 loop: CASSLGPGNEQFF. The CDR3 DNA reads TGTGCCAGCAGCTTAGGCCCGGGCAATGAGCAGTTCTTC. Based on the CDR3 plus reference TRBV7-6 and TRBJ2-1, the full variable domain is GAGVSQSPRYKVTKRGQDVALRCDPISGHVSLYWYRQALGQGPEFLTYFNYEAQQDKSGLPNDRFSAERPEGSISTLTIQRTEQRDSAMYRCASSLGPGNEQFFGPGTRLTVL.

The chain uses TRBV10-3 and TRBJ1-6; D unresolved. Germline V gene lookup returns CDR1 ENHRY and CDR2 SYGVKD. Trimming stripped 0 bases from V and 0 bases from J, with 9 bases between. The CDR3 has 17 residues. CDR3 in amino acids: CAISESVRSSYNSPLHF. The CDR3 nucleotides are TGTGCCATCAGTGAGTCGGTCAGGAGCTCCTATAATTCACCCCTCCACTTT.

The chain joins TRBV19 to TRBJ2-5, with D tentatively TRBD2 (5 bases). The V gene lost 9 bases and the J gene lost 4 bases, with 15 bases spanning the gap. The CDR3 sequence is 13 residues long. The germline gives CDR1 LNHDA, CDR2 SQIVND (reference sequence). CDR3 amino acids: CASRPPGIETQYF. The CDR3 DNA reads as TGTGCCAGCCGTCCCCCGGGGATAGAGACCCAGTACTTC.

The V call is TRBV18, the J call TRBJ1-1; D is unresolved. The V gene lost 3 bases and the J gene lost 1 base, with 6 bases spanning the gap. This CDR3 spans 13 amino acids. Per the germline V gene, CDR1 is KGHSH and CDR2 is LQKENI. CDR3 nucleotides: TGTGCCAGCTCACCTGCACAGAACACTGAAGCTTTCTTT. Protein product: CASSPAQNTEAFF.

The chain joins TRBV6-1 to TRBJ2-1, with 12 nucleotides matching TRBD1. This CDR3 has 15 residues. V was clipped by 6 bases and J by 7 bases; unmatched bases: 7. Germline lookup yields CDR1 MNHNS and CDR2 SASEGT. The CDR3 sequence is CASRTGTGGVNEQFF. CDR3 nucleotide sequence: TGTGCCAGCAGGACCGGGACAGGGGGCGTAAATGAGCAGTTCTTC.

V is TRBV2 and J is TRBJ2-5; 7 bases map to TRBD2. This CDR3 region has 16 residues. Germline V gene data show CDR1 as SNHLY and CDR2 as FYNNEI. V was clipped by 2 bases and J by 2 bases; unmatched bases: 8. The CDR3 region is CASSETRGEGQETQYF. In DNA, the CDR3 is TGTGCCAGCAGTGAAACAAGAGGGGAGGGTCAAGAGACCCAGTACTTC.

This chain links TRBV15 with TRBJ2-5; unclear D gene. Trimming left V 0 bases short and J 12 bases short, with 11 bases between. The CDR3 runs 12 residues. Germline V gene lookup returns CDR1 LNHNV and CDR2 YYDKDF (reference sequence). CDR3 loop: CATSRDQRSEYF. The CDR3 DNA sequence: TGTGCCACCAGCAGAGATCAACGGTCCGAGTACTTC.

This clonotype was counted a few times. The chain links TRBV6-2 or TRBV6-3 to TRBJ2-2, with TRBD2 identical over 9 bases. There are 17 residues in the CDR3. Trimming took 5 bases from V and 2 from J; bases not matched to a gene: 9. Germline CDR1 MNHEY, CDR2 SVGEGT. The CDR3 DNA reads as TGTGCCAGCAGTCGCCGAGCTAGCGGGACTAACACCGGGGAGCTGTTTTTT. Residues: CASSRRASGTNTGELFF.

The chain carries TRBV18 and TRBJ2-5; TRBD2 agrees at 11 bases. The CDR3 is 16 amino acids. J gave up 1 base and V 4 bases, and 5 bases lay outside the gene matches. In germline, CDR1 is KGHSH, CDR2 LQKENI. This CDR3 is CASSLFGTSGQETQYF. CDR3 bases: TGTGCCAGCTCACTTTTTGGGACTAGCGGCCAAGAGACCCAGTACTTC.

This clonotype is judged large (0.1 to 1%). The CDR3 DNA reads as TGCAGTGCTACGGCTTCCCTGAACACCGGGGAGCTGTTTTTT. It encodes CSATASLNTGELFF. The rearrangement uses TRBV20-1 and TRBJ2-2; no clear D. Germline V gene sequence: CDR1 DFQATT, CDR2 SNEGSKA (reference sequence). This CDR3 region has 14 residues. Trimming took 4 bases from V and 1 from J, leaving 10 bases between them.

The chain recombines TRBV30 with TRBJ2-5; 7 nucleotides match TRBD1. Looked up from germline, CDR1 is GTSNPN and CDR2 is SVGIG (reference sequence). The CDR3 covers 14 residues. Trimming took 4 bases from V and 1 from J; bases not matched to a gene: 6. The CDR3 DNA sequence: TGTGCCTGGAAGCACAGGGGATTCCAAGAGACCCAGTACTTC. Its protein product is CAWKHRGFQETQYF.

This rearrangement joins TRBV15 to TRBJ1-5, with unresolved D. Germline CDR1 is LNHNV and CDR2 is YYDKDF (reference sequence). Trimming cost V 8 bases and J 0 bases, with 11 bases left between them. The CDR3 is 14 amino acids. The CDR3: CATSSRNSNQPQHF. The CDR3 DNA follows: TGTGCCACCTCGTCGCGGAATAGCAATCAGCCCCAGCATTTT.

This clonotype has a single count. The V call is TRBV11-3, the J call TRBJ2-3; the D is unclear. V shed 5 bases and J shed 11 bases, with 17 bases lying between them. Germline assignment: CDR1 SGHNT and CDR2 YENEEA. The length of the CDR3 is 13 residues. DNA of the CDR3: TGTGCCAGCAGCACGGGTGTGGGTACGGTGCAGTATTTT. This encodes CASSTGVGTVQYF.

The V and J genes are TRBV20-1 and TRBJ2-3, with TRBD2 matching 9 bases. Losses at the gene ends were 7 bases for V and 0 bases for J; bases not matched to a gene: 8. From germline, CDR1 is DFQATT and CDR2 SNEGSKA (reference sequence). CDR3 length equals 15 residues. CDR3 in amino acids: CSGIPSGASTDTQYF. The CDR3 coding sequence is TGCAGTGGTATTCCTAGCGGGGCTAGCACAGATACGCAGTATTTT.

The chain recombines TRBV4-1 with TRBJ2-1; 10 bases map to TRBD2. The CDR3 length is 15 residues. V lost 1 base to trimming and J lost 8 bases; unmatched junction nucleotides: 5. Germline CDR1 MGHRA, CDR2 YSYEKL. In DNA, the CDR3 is TGCGCCAGCAGCCAAGCTAGCGGGAGTATCTATGAGCAGTTCTTC. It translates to CASSQASGSIYEQFF.

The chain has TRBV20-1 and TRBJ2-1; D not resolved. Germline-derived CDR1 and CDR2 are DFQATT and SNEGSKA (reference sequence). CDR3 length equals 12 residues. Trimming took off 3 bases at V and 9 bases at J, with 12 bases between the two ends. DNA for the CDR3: TGCAGTGCTAGGAGGACCTTCGGTGAGCAGTTCTTC. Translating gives CSARRTFGEQFF.

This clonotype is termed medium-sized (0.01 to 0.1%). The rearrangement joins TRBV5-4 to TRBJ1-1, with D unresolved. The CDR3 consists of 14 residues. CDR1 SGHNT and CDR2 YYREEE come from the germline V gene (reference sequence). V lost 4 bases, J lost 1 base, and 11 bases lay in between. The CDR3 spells CASSQWTTNTEAFF. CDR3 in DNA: TGTGCCAGCAGCCAATGGACCACGAACACTGAAGCTTTCTTT.